These T cell receptor beta chains were read from a single sample in a study of OX40 agonist ivuxolimab in advanced cancers. Libraries were prepared by immunoSEQ multiplex PCR; TCRdb keeps only in-frame clonotypes and omits some of them. Of 50,000 to 65,000 clones in the sample, 80% to 90% were seen once. The specimen comprised CD4+ or CD8+ T cells sorted from blood, sampled in a trial of the OX40 agonist ivuxolimab. Every receptor here comes from an adult with an advanced solid tumor such as melanoma, head and neck, liver or kidney cancer. CDR3s include the opening cysteine and the closing phenylalanine or tryptophan. The order of the fields is V gene, CDR3 protein.

TRBV27,CASSRGDQQYF
TRBV7-9,CASSLAPTLGELFF
TRBV7-9,CASSLPGGTEAFF
TRBV30,CAWTPTGDTQYF
TRBV27,CASLRSPGAIYEQYF
TRBV11-2,CASSTPGLADEQYF
TRBV5-6,CASSSAGTVYETQYF
TRBV5-5,CASSLSSGSLNEQYF
TRBV9,CASTDGEKTSSYNEQFF
TRBV30,CAWSLGTGNQPQHF
TRBV15,CATSIRNPGPTSGNTIYF
TRBV29-1,CSVVPGQTNTEAFF
TRBV27,CASWGTGEGGELFF
TRBV7-3,CASSLGLAENEQFF
TRBV19,CASSTGTRAKNIQYF
TRBV19,CASSMRGAYEQYF
TRBV25-1,CASSAEPGVTARSGEQYF
TRBV4-1,CASSQGELLRQPQHF
TRBV5-8,CASSPLRVYNEQFF
TRBV6-6,CASTGSRDRVSREQYF
TRBV2,CASSGTSPYSYEQYF
TRBV28,CASNTGQSATNEKLFF
TRBV5-6,CASSRRVRPNEQFF
TRBV5-4,CASSLAFGAYEQYF
TRBV6-1,CASSDLLTNYGYTF
TRBV11-2,CASNQPRMSYNEQFF
TRBV10-3,CAISERDRGYEQYF
TRBV30,CAWSVGGSYEQYF
TRBV19,CASSPSWGNEQFF
TRBV27,CASSLSQGVLYEQYF
TRBV6-6,CASSYRGHDEKLFF
TRBV4-1,CASSQGLAEAYEQYF
TRBV19,CASGSDSYTEAFF
TRBV5-4,CASSQLAGQETQYF
TRBV10-3,CATRDDLNTEAFF
TRBV7-9,CASEGLAGEVREQFF
TRBV5-6,CASSLRRARDEQYF
TRBV10-3,CAISPDYPYEQYF
TRBV15,CATSRDRGAGQETQYF
TRBV6-5,CASSYEGGGYEQYF
TRBV11-2,CASSWTSTDTQYF
TRBV7-2,CASSLGGDEQFF
TRBV5-4,CASSPGPGPLGYTF
TRBV21-1,CASSKGVNSGIQGETQYF
TRBV21-1,CASSSGPGPVFDYGYTF
TRBV28,CASSSRADNEQFF
TRBV2,CASSGLQYEQYF
TRBV9,CASSVKGIATDTQYF
TRBV28,CASSGLEEGQETQYF
TRBV5-4,CASSRERGGRDEQFF
TRBV7-9,CASSTTSGSFDEQFF
TRBV5-6,CASSPGGAYYEQYF
TRBV27,CASSKISVGYEQYF
TRBV27,CASSLGTGGVYEQYF
TRBV28,CASSLRGLGYGYTF
TRBV14,CASSLRTREWDTQYF
TRBV6-1,CASLPVASGLYEQYF